This T cell receptor beta chain was identified in a study of CD4+ T cells in melanoma (dated 2022 in TCRdb). Describing the broader study: Neoantigen-specific CD4+ T cells in human melanoma were investigated in the study. The paper's findings and limits, for the study overall: According to the report, neoantigen-specific CD4+ T cells in melanoma displayed diverse differentiation states. The report described a correlation between neoantigen-specific CD4+ T cells and the function of CD8+ T cells, macrophages and B cells.

The donors were melanoma patients. This clone has only one observation. The specificity of this receptor is unknown. Base qualities are missing; no much larger clone stands one base away. Libraries were built with the immunoSEQ multiplex PCR assay. TCRdb stores this immuneACCESS table with in-frame sequences only. Part of the clones is absent; in the studies checked, under half of the shortfall reflects unresolved V genes, and no reason is known for the rest. The sample records some 110,000 clones, roughly 90% of which are singletons. The top ten constitute 3.3% of the sample. V gives up 5 bases and J gives up 8 bases, and the segment between their germline ends measures 15 bases. The CDR3 runs 14 amino acids, cysteine and phenylalanine included. CDR3 DNA only is kept here, 42 bases in frame from base 1. Sequences LNHDA (CDR1) and SQIVND (CDR2) are obtained from the germline V gene (reference sequence).

Recombination connected TRBV19 to TRBJ1-4; the D segment cannot be called with confidence. This sequence originates from a human donor with melanoma. Material: peripheral blood. The CDR3 in this case is CASSDGGVSEKLFF. The nucleotides are TGTGCCAGTAGTGACGGCGGGGTATCCGAAAAACTGTTTTTT.